This TCR beta chain was recovered during a study of blood T cell repertoires in COVID-19. Clones were sequenced by immunoSEQ multiplex PCR, and TCRdb holds only the in-frame ones, with some missing. The sample has around 270,000 clones; approximately 90% are singletons. The V gene's germline CDR1 is SGHVS and CDR2 FNYEAQ. The CDR3 extends over 15 amino acids. The V gene lost 1 base and the J gene lost 4 bases, with 8 bases spanning the gap. This chain links TRBV7-6 with TRBJ1-6, with a tentative D call TRBD1 (5 bases). This receptor was identified in a man aged 40-50 years with acute or convalescent COVID-19. Specimen: peripheral blood. The CDR3 is CASSLGGGYNSPLHF. CDR3 nucleotide sequence: TGTGCCAGCAGCTTAGGGGGGGGGTATAATTCACCCCTCCACTTT.